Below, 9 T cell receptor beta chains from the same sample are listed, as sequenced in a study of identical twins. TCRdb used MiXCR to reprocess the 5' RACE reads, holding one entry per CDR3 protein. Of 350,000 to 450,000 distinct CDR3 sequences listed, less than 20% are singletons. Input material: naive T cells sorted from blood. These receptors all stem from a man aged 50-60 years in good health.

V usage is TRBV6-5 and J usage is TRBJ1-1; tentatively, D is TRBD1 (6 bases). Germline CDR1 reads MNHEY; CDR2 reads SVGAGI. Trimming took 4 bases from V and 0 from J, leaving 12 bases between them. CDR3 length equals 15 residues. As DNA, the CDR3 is TGTGCCAGCAGTTCAGGACAGACCATGAACACTGAAGCTTTCTTT. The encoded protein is CASSSGQTMNTEAFF.

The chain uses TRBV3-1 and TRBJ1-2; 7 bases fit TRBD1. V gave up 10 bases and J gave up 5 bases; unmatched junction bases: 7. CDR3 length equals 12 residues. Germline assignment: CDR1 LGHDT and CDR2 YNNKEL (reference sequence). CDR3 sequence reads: CATRGGAYGYTF. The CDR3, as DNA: TGTGCCACCCGAGGGGGCGCGTATGGCTACACCTTC.

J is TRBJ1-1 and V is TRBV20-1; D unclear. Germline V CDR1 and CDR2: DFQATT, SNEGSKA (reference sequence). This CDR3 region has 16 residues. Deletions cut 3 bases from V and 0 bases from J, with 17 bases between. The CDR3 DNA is TGCAGTGCTAGGGTTCCCGAACCTGGTATGAACACTGAAGCTTTCTTT. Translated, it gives CSARVPEPGMNTEAFF.

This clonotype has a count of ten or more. For the CDR3, the DNA is TGTGCCAGCAGCCCGTGGGGTGAGCAGTTCTTC. As protein: CASSPWGEQFF. The chain uses TRBV7-9 and TRBJ2-1, with no clear D. Trimming stripped 5 bases from V and 9 bases from J, with 8 bases between. The CDR3 spans 11 residues. Germline-derived CDR1 and CDR2 are SEHNR and FQNEAQ (reference sequence). The whole variable domain, filled in from reference TRBV7-9 and TRBJ2-1, reads DTGVSQNPRHKITKRGQNVTFRCDPISEHNRLYWYRQTLGQGPEFLTYFQNEAQLEKSRLLSDRFSAERPKGSFSTLEIQRTEQGDSAMYLCASSPWGEQFFGPGTRLTVL.

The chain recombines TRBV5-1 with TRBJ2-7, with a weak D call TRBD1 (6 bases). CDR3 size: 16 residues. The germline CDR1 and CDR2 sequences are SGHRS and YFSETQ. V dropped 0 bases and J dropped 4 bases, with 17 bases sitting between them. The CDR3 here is CASSLELSQGDYEQYF. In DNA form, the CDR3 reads TGCGCCAGCAGCTTGGAGCTCTCACAGGGAGATTACGAGCAGTACTTC.

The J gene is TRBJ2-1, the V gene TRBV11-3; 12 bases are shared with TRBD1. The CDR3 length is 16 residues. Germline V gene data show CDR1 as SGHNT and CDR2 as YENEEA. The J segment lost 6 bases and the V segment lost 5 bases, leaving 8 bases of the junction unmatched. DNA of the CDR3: TGTGCCAGCAGCAGCAGATCGGGACAGGGGGCCAATGAGCAGTTCTTC. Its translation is CASSSRSGQGANEQFF.

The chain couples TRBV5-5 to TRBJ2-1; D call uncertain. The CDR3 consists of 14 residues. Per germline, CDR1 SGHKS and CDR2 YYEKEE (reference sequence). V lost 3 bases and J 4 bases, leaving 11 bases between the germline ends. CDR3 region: CASSSLVGYNEQFF. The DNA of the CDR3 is TGTGCCAGCAGCTCGTTGGTCGGTTACAATGAGCAGTTCTTC. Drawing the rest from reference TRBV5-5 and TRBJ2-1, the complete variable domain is DAGVTQSPTHLIKTRGQQVTLRCSPISGHKSVSWYQQVLGQGPQFIFQYYEKEERGRGNFPDRFSARQFPNYSSELNVNALLLGDSALYLCASSSLVGYNEQFFGPGTRLTVL.

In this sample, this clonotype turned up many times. The CDR3 here is CSVEQYQETQYF. Here the CDR3 DNA reads TGCAGCGTTGAACAGTACCAAGAGACCCAGTACTTC. The V call is TRBV29-1, the J call TRBJ2-5; D is uncertain. V gave up 2 bases and J gave up 0 bases, with 4 bases separating them. CDR1 and CDR2 (germline): SQVTM, ANQGSEA. This CDR3 is built from 12 residues.

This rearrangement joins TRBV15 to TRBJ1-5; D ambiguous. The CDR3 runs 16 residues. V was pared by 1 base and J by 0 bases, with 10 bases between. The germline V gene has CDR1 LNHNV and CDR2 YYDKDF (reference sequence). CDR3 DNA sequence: TGTGCCACCAGCAGAGGCAGAGTGGCTAGCAATCAGCCCCAGCATTTT. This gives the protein CATSRGRVASNQPQHF.